The rows below give T cell receptor beta chains drawn from one sample of a study of shared clonotypes between healthy human individuals. Sequencing was performed with immunoSEQ multiplex PCR; in TCRdb, only in-frame clones are kept and a portion is missing. The repertoire holds about 2 million clones, with about 94% as singletons. The source material was naive CD8+ T cells sorted from blood. The receptors were sampled from a man between 18 and 35 years old in good health. CDR3s include the opening cysteine and the closing phenylalanine or tryptophan. D genes are given only for firm matches. Only some rows state a clone size, as once, few, many or a class for expanded clones.

j_call clone_size v_call d_call cdr3_aa cdr3_nt
TRBJ2-7 NA TRBV27 TRBD2 CASSISGGLYEQYF TGTGCCAGCAGTATTAGCGGGGGGCTGTACGAGCAGTACTTC
TRBJ2-1 NA TRBV10-1 TRBD2 CASSDSPGLVVGNEQFF TGCGCCAGCAGTGACTCACCGGGACTAGTAGTGGGCAATGAGCAGTTCTTC
TRBJ1-4 NA TRBV28 NA CASSLWPQGAREKLFF TGTGCCAGCAGTTTATGGCCACAGGGAGCTCGGGAAAAACTGTTTTTT
TRBJ1-6 NA TRBV28 TRBD1 CASTPDREVNSPLHF TGTGCCAGCACCCCTGACAGGGAGGTAAATTCACCCCTCCACTTT
TRBJ2-3 NA TRBV5-1 NA CASSLHPGSIADTQYF TGCGCCAGCAGCTTACATCCGGGCAGTATCGCAGATACGCAGTATTTT
TRBJ2-3 NA TRBV5-1 NA CASSFQRSTDTQYF TGCGCCAGCAGCTTCCAGCGGAGCACAGATACGCAGTATTTT
TRBJ2-7 NA TRBV4-1 TRBD1 CASSQEGTGVNEQYF TGCGCCAGCAGCCAAGAGGGGACAGGGGTGAACGAGCAGTACTTC
TRBJ2-1 NA TRBV6-6 TRBD1 CATRQGQSSYNEQFF TGTGCCACCCGACAGGGACAGAGCTCCTACAATGAGCAGTTCTTC
TRBJ1-2 few TRBV11-2 TRBD1 CASSYLPGQGLYGYTF TGTGCCAGCAGCTACCTCCCGGGACAGGGCCTCTATGGCTACACCTTC
TRBJ2-7 NA TRBV11-2 NA CASSLDSASAYEQYF TGTGCCAGCAGCTTAGATTCGGCCTCCGCCTACGAGCAGTACTTC
TRBJ2-7 NA TRBV29-1 TRBD2 CSVEGEAGGGEQYF TGCAGCGTTGAGGGTGAGGCGGGAGGTGGCGAGCAGTACTTC
TRBJ2-7 NA TRBV5-1 NA CASSLGRTYEQYF TGCGCCAGCAGCTTGGGCAGGACCTACGAGCAGTACTTC
TRBJ2-1 NA TRBV27 NA CASRYSTTWDQVFF TGTGCCAGCAGGTATTCGACAACCTGGGACCAGGTGTTCTTC
TRBJ2-1 NA TRBV29-1 TRBD2 CSVCTGLAGVEQFF TGCAGCGTATGTACAGGACTAGCGGGAGTTGAGCAGTTCTTC
TRBJ1-5 NA TRBV28 NA CASSLQGSVEPQHF TGTGCCAGCAGTCTGCAGGGGTCTGTTGAGCCCCAGCATTTT
TRBJ2-7 NA TRBV19 TRBD2 CASSESGGGPYEQYF TGTGCCAGTAGTGAAAGCGGGGGGGGCCCGTACGAGCAGTACTTC
TRBJ1-2 NA TRBV30 NA CAWSAGTETFYGYTF TGTGCCTGGAGTGCCGGGACGGAAACCTTCTATGGCTACACCTTC
TRBJ1-1 NA TRBV6-1 NA CASSEWTAIAEAFF TGTGCCAGCAGTGAATGGACCGCGATTGCTGAAGCTTTCTTT
TRBJ2-3 NA TRBV6-5 NA CASSYVPGMGDTQYF TGTGCCAGCAGTTACGTTCCGGGGATGGGGGATACGCAGTATTTT
TRBJ2-1 NA TRBV5-1 TRBD2 CASSHSPALAWNEQFF TGCGCCAGCAGCCACTCACCGGCACTAGCGTGGAATGAGCAGTTCTTC
TRBJ2-4 once TRBV7-2 NA CASSTSAEALQNIQYF TGTGCCAGCAGCACCTCGGCGGAGGCCCTTCAAAACATTCAGTACTTC
TRBJ2-2 NA TRBV5-1 NA CASGGIAGELFF TGCGCCAGCGGGGGTATAGCCGGGGAGCTGTTTTTT
TRBJ2-7 NA TRBV7-8 NA CASSEVEGYEQYF TGTGCCAGCAGCGAAGTGGAGGGGTACGAGCAGTACTTC